The clone carrying this TCR beta chain was seen a few times. What it binds is not known. Stated treatment: about 20 received Ad26.COV2.S at low or high dose, single or two shots; roughly five received placebo; per-sample allocation not given. It was on day 63 after the first vaccine or placebo injection that samples were taken. An adult donor aged 18-55 years was enrolled in Boston. These data are taken from a study of Ad26.COV2.S vaccination and SARS-CoV-2 variants. Background on the study: Ad26.COV2.S given intramuscularly, once or twice 56 days apart.

CDR3 length: 13 amino acids. Trimming pared 0 bases from V and 2 bases from J, leaving 4 bases between. The germline CDR1 and CDR2 sequences are SEHNR and FQNEAQ (reference sequence). Method: immunoSEQ multiplex PCR; TCRdb's copy keeps in-frame clones and lacks some. The table includes a few hundred thousand clones, approximately 87% detected once. The study, taken as a whole, reports: Among vaccine recipients, spike-specific TCR breadth exceeded that of placebo recipients.

This sequence originates from a person aged 18 to 59 who received the Ad26.COV2.S COVID-19 vaccine or a placebo. This chain joins TRBV7-9 and TRBJ1-2, with D unclear. The specimen comprised peripheral blood, sampled in a trial of Ad26.COV2.S vaccine versus placebo. CDR3 DNA sequence: TGTGCCAGCAGCTTAGCCACGAACTATGGCTACACCTTC. It translates to CASSLATNYGYTF. The full variable domain, with the rest looked up from reference TRBV7-9 and TRBJ1-2, is DTGVSQNPRHKITKRGQNVTFRCDPISEHNRLYWYRQTLGQGPEFLTYFQNEAQLEKSRLLSDRFSAERPKGSFSTLEIQRTEQGDSAMYLCASSLATNYGYTFGSGTRLTVV.